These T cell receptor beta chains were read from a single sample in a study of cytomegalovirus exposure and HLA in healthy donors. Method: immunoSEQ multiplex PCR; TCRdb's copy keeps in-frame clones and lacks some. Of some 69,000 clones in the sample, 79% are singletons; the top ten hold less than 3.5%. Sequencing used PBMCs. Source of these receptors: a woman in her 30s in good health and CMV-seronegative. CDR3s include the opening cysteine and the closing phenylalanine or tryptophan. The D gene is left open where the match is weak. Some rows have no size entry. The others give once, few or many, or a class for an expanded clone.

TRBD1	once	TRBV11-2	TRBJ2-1	CASSLGTEDNEQFF	TGTGCCAGCAGCTTGGGGACAGAAGACAATGAGCAGTTCTTC
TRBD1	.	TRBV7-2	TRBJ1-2	CASSSGTGFFGGYTF	TGTGCCAGCAGCTCCGGGACAGGGTTTTTTGGCGGCTACACCTTC
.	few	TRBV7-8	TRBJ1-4	CASSNNRAEKLFF	TGTGCCAGCAGCAATAACAGGGCTGAAAAACTGTTTTTT
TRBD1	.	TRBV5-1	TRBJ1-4	CASSLGQTEEKLFF	TGCGCCAGCAGCCTGGGACAGACTGAGGAAAAACTGTTTTTT
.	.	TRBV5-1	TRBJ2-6	CASSWPDSGPNVLTF	TGCGCCAGCAGCTGGCCGGACTCTGGGCCCAACGTCCTGACTTTC
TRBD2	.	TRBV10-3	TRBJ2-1	CAISDTAGGAAEQFF	TGTGCCATCAGTGATACGGCGGGAGGGGCGGCCGAGCAGTTCTTC
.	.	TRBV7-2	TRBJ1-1	CASSLRRNTEAFF	TGTGCCAGCAGCTTACGCAGAAACACTGAAGCTTTCTTT
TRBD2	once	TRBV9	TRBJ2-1	CASSVLAGYYNEQFF	TGTGCCAGCAGCGTACTAGCGGGGTACTACAATGAGCAGTTCTTC
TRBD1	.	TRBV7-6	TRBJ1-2	CASSKGQGSLYGYTF	TGTGCCAGCAGCAAAGGACAGGGGTCCCTCTATGGCTACACCTTC
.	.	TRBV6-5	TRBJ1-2	CASSYTRGAMDGYTF	TGTGCCAGCAGTTACACCCGCGGGGCCATGGATGGCTACACCTTC
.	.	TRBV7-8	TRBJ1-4	CASSTKTQGRAEKLFF	TGTGCCAGCAGCACGAAGACACAGGGAAGGGCAGAAAAACTGTTTTTT
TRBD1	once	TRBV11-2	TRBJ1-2	CASSFGTGDYGYTF	TGTGCCAGCAGCTTCGGGACAGGGGACTATGGCTACACCTTC
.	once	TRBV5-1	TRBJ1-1	CASSLDVSSTEAFF	TGCGCCAGCAGCTTGGATGTGTCCAGCACTGAAGCTTTCTTT
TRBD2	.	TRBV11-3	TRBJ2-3	CASSLVSTRGGDTQYF	TGTGCCAGCAGCTTAGTTTCGACACGCGGGGGAGATACGCAGTATTTT
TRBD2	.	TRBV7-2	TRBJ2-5	CASSLGLAGSETQYF	TGTGCCAGCAGCTTAGGCCTAGCGGGGTCAGAGACCCAGTACTTC
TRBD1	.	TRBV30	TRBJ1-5	CAWSGTGGQPQHF	TGTGCCTGGAGTGGGACAGGGGGGCAGCCCCAGCATTTT
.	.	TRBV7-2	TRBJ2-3	CASSLRALGDTQYF	TGTGCCAGCAGCTTACGTGCCTTGGGCGATACGCAGTATTTT
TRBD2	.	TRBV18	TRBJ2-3	CASSRLAGAEADTQYF	TGTGCCAGCTCACGCCTAGCGGGGGCGGAAGCAGATACGCAGTATTTT
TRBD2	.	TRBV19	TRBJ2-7	CASSRGLAGGPAYEQYF	TGTGCCAGTAGTAGGGGACTAGCGGGGGGACCAGCCTACGAGCAGTACTTC
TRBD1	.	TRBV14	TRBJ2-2	CASSPRTGGNTGELFF	TGTGCCAGCAGCCCCCGGACAGGGGGAAACACCGGGGAGCTGTTTTTT
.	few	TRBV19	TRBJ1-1	CASSIGGVSTEAFF	TGTGCCAGTAGTATTGGAGGCGTGAGTACTGAAGCTTTCTTT
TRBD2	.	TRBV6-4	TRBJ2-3	CASSDSSGSSDTQYF	TGTGCCAGCAGTGACTCAAGCGGGAGCTCAGATACGCAGTATTTT
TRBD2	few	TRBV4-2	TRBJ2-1	CASSQEPGRDKVGNEQFF	TGTGCCAGCAGCCAGGAACCCGGGAGGGATAAGGTGGGGAATGAGCAGTTCTTC
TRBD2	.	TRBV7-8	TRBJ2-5	CASSLFAGVGGETQYF	TGTGCCAGCAGCTTATTTGCGGGGGTGGGTGGAGAGACCCAGTACTTC
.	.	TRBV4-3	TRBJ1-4	CASSQDSGVGEKLFF	TGCGCCAGCAGCCAGGACTCAGGGGTAGGAGAAAAACTGTTTTTT